What follows is one TCR beta chain and its context. Germline CDR1 reads SQVTM; CDR2 reads ANQGSEA. The CDR3 is 10 amino acids. The V end lost 5 bases, the J end lost 6 bases, and 7 bases lay between the germline ends. This entry is derived from a study of blood T cell repertoires in COVID-19. Overall study context: The analysed material was cDNA or gDNA that came from T cells, B-cell-depleted T cells, or PBMCs.

As processed by the authors: Using reference gene primer amplification, nucleated cell counts were estimated. TCRdb's copy holds only in-frame clones and misses some; the assay was immunoSEQ multiplex PCR. That table gives V, J and clone size, and the DNA gave D and trimming. The table lists a few hundred thousand clones, 65% to 90% of them singletons. Participant ages covered about 18 to 100 years across some 25 US areas. The gene calls are TRBV29-1 and TRBJ1-1; D is ambiguous. Sequencing input: PBMCs or T cells enriched from blood (not recorded which). The receptor was isolated from a woman between 35 and 50 years old with acute COVID-19. In DNA, the CDR3 is TGCAGCGTTCTCGGGGCTGAAGCTTTCTTT. Its translation: CSVLGAEAFF.